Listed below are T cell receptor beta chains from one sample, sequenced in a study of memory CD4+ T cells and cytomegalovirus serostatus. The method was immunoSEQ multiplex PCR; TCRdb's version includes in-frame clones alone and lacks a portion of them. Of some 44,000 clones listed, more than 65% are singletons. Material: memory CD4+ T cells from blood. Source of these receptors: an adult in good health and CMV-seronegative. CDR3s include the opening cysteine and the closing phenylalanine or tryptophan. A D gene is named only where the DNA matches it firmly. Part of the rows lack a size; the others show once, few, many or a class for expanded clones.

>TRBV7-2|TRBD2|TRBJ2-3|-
CASSGGTSGGATDTQYF
TGTGCCAGCAGCGGTGGGACTAGCGGGGGGGCAACAGATACGCAGTATTTT
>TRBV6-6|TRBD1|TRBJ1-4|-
CASSLKGQTNEKLFF
TGTGCCAGCAGCCTGAAGGGACAGACTAATGAAAAACTGTTTTTT
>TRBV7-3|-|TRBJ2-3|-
CASSFTGPDTQYF
TGTGCCAGCAGCTTTACAGGGCCCGATACGCAGTATTTT
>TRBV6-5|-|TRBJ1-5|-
CADYAPSQGSQPQHF
TGTGCCGACTACGCGCCCTCACAGGGCAGCCAGCCCCAGCATTTT
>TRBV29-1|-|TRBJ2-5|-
CSSRGWGSSETQYF
TGCAGCTCCCGAGGGTGGGGATCGTCAGAGACCCAGTACTTC
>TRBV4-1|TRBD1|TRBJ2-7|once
CASSQVAGQGSYEQYF
TGCGCCAGCAGCCAAGTCGCGGGACAGGGATCCTACGAGCAGTACTTC
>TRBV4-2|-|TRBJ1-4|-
CASSQDNEKLFF
TGTGCCAGCAGCCAAGATAATGAAAAACTGTTTTTT
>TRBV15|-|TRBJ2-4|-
CATSMDSARAKNIQYF
TGTGCCACCAGCATGGACTCAGCCCGAGCCAAAAACATTCAGTACTTC
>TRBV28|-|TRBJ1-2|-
CASTVSTDYGYTF
TGTGCCAGCACAGTGAGTACCGACTATGGCTACACCTTC
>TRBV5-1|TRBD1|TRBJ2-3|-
CASSLRGQGPDTQYF
TGCGCCAGCAGTCTCCGGGGACAGGGCCCAGATACGCAGTATTTT
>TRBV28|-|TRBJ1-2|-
CASSLRRETRTF
TGTGCCAGCAGTTTAAGGAGAGAGACCCGCACCTTC
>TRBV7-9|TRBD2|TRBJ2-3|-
CASSISGNTDTQYF
TGTGCCAGCAGCATTAGCGGGAATACAGATACGCAGTATTTT
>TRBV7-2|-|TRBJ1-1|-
CASSLGSAFEAFF
TGTGCCAGCAGCTTAGGATCAGCTTTTGAAGCTTTCTTT
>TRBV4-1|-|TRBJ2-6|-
CASSPKDGANVLTF
TGCGCCAGCAGCCCGAAAGATGGGGCCAACGTCCTGACTTTC
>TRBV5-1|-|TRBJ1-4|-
CASRLRQKLFF
TGCGCCAGCAGACTTCGGCAAAAACTGTTTTTT
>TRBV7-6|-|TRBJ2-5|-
CASSFQGGKETQYF
TGTGCCAGCAGCTTCCAGGGGGGTAAAGAGACCCAGTACTTC
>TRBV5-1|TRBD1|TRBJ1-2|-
CASSHGTDGYGYTF
TGCGCCAGCAGCCACGGGACAGATGGTTATGGCTACACCTTC
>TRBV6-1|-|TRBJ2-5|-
CASSALGPGRETQYF
TGTGCCAGCAGTGCCTTGGGACCGGGGCGGGAGACCCAGTACTTC
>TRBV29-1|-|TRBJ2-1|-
CSVEERGAVDEQFF
TGCAGCGTTGAAGAGAGGGGGGCTGTAGATGAGCAGTTCTTC
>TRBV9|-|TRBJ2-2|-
CASSVGPRAANTGELFF
TGTGCCAGCAGCGTAGGTCCCCGAGCTGCGAACACCGGGGAGCTGTTTTTT
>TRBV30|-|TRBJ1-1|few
CAWSPVRLNTEAFF
TGTGCCTGGAGTCCTGTCAGATTGAACACTGAAGCTTTCTTT
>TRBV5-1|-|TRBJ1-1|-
CASSLGTNTEAFF
TGCGCCAGCAGCTTGGGGACGAACACTGAAGCTTTCTTT
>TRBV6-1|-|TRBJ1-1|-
CASSGQVVEAFF
TGTGCCAGCAGTGGTCAAGTAGTCGAAGCTTTCTTT
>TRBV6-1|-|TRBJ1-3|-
CASSEWLSGNTIYF
TGTGCCAGCAGTGAATGGCTCTCTGGAAACACCATATATTTT
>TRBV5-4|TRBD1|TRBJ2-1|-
CASSIGTGEQFF
TGTGCCAGCAGCATCGGGACAGGAGAGCAGTTCTTC
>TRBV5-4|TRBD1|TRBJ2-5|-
CASSIMTGAGETQYF
TGTGCCAGCAGCATAATGACAGGGGCGGGTGAGACCCAGTACTTC
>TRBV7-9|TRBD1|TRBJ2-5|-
CASSPTGYSYQETQYF
TGTGCCAGCAGCCCGACAGGGTACTCGTACCAAGAGACCCAGTACTTC
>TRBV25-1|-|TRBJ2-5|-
CASAGSTQYF
TGTGCCAGCGCCGGGTCGACCCAGTACTTC
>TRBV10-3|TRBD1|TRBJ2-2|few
CAIRPGQGWTGELFF
TGTGCCATCAGACCGGGACAGGGATGGACCGGGGAGCTGTTTTTT
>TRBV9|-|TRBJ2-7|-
CASSVEDSGYEQYF
TGTGCCAGCAGCGTAGAGGACAGTGGGTACGAGCAGTACTTC
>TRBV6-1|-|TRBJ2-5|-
CASSEGWGRVETQYF
TGTGCCAGCAGTGAAGGGTGGGGCAGGGTGGAGACCCAGTACTTC
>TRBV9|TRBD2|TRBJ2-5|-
CASSAQAGGAETQYF
TGTGCCAGCAGCGCCCAAGCGGGGGGGGCAGAGACCCAGTACTTC
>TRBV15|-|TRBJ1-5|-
CATSRNLREGGQPQHF
TGTGCCACCAGCAGAAACCTCAGGGAGGGAGGTCAGCCCCAGCATTTT
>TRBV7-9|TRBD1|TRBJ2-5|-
CASRSGTAQETQYF
TGTGCCAGCAGATCCGGGACAGCCCAAGAGACCCAGTACTTC
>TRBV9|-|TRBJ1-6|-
CASSVAPDGHNSPLHF
TGTGCCAGCAGCGTAGCCCCCGACGGCCATAATTCACCCCTCCACTTT
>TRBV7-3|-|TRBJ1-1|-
CASSRGSDTEAFF
TGTGCCAGCAGCCGGGGGAGTGATACTGAAGCTTTCTTT